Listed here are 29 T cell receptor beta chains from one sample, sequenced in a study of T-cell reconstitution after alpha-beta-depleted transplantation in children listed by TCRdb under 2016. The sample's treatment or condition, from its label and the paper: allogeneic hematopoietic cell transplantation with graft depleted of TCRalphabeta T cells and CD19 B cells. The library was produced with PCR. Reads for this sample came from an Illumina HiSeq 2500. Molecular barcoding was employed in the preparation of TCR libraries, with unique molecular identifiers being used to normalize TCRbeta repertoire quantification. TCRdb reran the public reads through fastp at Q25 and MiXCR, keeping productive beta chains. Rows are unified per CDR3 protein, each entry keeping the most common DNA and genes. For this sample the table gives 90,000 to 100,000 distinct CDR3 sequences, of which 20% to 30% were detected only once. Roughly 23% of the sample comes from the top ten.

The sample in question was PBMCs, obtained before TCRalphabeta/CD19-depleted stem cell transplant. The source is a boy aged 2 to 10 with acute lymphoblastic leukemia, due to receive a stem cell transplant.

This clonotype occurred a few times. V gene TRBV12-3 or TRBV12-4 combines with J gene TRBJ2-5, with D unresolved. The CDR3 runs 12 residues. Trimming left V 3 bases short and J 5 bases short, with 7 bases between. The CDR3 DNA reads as TGTGCCAGCAGTTTTGCTCTGGAGACCCAGTACTTC. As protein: CASSFALETQYF.

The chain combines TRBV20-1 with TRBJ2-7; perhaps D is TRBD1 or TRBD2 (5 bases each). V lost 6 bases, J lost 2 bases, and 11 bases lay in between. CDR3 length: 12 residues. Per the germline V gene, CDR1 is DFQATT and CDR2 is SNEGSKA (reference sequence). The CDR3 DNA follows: TGCAGTGCCGTAGCGACAGCCTACGAGCAGTACTTC. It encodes CSAVATAYEQYF.

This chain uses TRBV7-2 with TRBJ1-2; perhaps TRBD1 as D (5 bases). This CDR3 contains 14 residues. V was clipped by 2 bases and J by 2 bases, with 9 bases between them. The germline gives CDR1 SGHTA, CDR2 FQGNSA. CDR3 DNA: TGTGCCAGCAGCTTAAATAAGGGGAACTATGGCTACACCTTC. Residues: CASSLNKGNYGYTF.

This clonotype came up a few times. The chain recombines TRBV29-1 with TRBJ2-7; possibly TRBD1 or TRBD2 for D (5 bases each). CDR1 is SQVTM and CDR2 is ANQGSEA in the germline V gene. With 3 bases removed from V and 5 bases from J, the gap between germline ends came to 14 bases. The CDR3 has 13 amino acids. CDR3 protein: CSVEDPGRDEQYF. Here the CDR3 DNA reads TGCAGCGTTGAGGACCCAGGGCGGGACGAGCAGTACTTC.

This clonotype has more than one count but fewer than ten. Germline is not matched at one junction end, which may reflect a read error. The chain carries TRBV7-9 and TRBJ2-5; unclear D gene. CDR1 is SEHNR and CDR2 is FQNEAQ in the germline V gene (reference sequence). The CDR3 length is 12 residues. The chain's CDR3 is CASSLATAVSFF. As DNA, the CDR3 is TGTGCCAGCAGCTTAGCCACGGCCGTGTCCTTCTTC.

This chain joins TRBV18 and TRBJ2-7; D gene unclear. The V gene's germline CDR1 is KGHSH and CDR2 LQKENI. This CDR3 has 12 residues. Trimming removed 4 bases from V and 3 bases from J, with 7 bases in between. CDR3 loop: CASSLSYYEQYF. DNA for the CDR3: TGTGCCAGCTCACTCTCCTACTACGAGCAGTACTTC.

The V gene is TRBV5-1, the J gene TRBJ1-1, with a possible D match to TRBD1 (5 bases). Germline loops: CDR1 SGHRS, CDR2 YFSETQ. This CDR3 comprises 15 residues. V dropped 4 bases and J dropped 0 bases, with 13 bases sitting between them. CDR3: CASSPQVGLNTEAFF. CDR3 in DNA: TGCGCCAGCAGCCCCCAAGTGGGGCTGAACACTGAAGCTTTCTTT.

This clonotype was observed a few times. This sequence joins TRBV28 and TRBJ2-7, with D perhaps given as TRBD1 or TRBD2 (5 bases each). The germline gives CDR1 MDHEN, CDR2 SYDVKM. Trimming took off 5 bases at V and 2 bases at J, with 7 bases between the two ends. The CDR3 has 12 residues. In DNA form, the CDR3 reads TGTGCCAGCAGTCGGGGCCCCTACGAGCAGTACTTC. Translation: CASSRGPYEQYF.

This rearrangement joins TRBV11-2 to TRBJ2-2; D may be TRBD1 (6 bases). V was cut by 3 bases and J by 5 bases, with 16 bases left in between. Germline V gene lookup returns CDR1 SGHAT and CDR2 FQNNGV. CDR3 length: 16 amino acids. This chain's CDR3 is CASSFGDTRYTGELFF. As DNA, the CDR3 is TGTGCCAGCAGCTTTGGGGACACAAGATATACCGGGGAGCTGTTTTTT.

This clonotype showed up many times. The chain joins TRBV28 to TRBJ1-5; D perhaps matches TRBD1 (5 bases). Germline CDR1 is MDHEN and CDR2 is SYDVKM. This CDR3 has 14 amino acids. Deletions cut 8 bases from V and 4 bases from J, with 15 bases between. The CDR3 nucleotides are TGTGCCAGCTGGGGTGGGGCTCAGAATCAGCCCCAGCATTTT. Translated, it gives CASWGGAQNQPQHF. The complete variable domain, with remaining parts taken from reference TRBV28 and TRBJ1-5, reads DVKVTQSSRYLVKRTGEKVFLECVQDMDHENMFWYRQDPGLGLRLIYFSYDVKMKEKGDIPEGYSVSREKKERFSLILESASTNQTSMYLCASWGGAQNQPQHFGDGTRLSIL.

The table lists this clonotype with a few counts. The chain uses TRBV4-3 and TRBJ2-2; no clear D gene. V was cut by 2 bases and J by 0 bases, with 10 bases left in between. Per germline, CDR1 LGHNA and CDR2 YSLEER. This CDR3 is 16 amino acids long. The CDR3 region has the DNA TGCGCCAGCAGCCAACAGATACTAACGAACACCGGGGAGCTGTTTTTT. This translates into CASSQQILTNTGELFF.

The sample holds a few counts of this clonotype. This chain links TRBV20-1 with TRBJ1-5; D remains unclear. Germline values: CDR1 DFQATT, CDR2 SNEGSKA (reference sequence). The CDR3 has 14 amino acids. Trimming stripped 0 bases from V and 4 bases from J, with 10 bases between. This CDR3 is CSARDSGRNQPQHF. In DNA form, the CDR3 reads TGCAGTGCTAGAGATTCCGGACGGAATCAGCCCCAGCATTTT.

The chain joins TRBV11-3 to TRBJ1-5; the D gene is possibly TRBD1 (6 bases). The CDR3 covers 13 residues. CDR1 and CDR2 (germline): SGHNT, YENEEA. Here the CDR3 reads CGGTPPAYQPQHF. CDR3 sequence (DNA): TGTGGGGGGACACCACCAGCTTATCAGCCCCAGCATTTT.

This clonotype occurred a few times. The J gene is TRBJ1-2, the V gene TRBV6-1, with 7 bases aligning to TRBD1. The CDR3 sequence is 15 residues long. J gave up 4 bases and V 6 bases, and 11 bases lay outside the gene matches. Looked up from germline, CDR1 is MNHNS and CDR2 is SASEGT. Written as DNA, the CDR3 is TGTGCCAGCAGGCCCCTCCAACGGGACAGCTATGGCTACACCTTC. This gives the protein CASRPLQRDSYGYTF.

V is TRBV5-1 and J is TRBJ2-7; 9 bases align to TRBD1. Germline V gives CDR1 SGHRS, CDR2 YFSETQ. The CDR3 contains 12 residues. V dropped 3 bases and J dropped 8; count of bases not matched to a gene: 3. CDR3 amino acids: CASSSGQGQQYF. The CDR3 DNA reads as TGCGCCAGCAGCTCGGGACAGGGACAGCAGTACTTC.

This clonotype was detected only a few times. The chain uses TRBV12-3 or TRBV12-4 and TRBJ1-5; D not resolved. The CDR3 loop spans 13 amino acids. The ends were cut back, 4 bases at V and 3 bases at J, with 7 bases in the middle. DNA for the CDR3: TGTGCCAGCAGTTCCAGCAACAATCAGCCCCAGCATTTT. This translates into CASSSSNNQPQHF.

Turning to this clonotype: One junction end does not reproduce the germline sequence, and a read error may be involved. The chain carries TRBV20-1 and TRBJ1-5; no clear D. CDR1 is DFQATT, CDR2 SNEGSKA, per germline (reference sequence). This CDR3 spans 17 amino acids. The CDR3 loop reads CCARVPSLQYSNQPQHF. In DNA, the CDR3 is TGCTGTGCTAGAGTCCCCTCCTTACAGTATAGCAATCAGCCCCAGCATTTT.

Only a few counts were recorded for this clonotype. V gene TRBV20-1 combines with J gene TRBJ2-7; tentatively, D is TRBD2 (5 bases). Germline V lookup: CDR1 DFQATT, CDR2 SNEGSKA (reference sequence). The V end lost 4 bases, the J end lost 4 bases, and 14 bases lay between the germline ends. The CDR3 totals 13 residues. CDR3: CSATRTERYEQYF. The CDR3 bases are TGCAGTGCTACCCGGACTGAGAGGTACGAGCAGTACTTC.

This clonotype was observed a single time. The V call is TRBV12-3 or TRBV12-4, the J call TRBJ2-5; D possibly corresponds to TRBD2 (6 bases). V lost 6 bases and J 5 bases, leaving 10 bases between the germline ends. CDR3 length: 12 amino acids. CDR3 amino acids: CASSRGTETQYF. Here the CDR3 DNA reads TGTGCCAGCAGCCGCGGGACCGAGACCCAGTACTTC.

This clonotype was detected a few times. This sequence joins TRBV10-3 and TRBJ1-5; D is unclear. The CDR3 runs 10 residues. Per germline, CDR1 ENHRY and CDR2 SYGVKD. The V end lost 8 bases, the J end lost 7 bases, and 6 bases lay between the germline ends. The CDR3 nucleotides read TGTGCCATCGGTAGCCAGCCCCAGCATTTT. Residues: CAIGSQPQHF.

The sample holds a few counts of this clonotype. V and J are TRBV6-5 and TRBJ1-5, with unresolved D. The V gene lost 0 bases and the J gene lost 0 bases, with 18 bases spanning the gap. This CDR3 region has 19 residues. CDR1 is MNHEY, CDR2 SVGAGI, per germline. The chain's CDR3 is CASSYSFNSLSNSNQPQHF. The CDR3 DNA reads TGTGCCAGCAGTTACTCATTCAACAGCCTGAGTAATAGCAATCAGCCCCAGCATTTT.

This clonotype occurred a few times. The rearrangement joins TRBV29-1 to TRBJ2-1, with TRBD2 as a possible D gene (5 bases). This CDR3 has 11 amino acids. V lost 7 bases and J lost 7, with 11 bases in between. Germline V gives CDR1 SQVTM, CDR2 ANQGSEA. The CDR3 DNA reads TGCAGCGCCCAAACGGGGAATGAGCAGTTCTTC. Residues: CSAQTGNEQFF.

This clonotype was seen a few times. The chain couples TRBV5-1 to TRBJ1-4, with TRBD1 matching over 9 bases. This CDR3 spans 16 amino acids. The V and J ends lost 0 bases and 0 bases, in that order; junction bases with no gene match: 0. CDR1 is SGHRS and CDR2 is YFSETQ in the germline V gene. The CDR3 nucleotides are TGCGCCAGCAGCTTGGGACAGGGGGCAACTAATGAAAAACTGTTTTTT. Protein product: CASSLGQGATNEKLFF.

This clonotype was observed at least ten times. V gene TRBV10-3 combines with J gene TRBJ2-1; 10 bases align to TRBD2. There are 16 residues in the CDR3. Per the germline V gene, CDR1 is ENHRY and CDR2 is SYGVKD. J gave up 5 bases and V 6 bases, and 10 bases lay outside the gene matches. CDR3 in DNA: TGTGCCATCAGCTCAGGACTAGCGGAGCCCAACAATGAGCAGTTCTTC. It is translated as CAISSGLAEPNNEQFF.

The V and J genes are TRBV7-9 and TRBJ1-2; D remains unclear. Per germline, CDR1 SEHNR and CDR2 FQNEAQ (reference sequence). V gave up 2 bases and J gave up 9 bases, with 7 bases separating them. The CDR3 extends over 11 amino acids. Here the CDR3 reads CASSLRESYTF. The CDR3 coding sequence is TGTGCCAGCAGCTTACGAGAGAGCTACACCTTC.

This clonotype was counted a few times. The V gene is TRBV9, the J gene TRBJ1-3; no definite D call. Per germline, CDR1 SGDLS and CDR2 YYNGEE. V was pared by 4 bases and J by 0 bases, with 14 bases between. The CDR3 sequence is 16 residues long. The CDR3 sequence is CASSPTARVSGNTIYF. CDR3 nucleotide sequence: TGTGCCAGCAGCCCCACCGCGAGAGTCTCTGGAAACACCATATATTTT.

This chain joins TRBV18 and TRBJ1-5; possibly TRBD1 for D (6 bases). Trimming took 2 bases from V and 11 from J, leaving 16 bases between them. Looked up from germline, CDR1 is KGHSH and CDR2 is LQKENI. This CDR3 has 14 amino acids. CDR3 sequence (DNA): TGTGCCAGCTCACCATCAGGAGGAAGGGGGTCCCAGCATTTT. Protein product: CASSPSGGRGSQHF.

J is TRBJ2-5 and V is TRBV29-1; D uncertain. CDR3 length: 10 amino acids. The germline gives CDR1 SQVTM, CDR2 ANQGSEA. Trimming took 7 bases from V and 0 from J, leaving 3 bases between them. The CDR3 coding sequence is TGCAGCGGCTACCAAGAGACCCAGTACTTC. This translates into CSGYQETQYF.

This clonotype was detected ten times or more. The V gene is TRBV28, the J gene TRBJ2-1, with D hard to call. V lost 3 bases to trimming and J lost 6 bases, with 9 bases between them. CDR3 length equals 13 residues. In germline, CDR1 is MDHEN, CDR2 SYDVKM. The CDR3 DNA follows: TGTGCCAGCAGTTTTGGGAATTTCAATGAGCAGTTCTTC. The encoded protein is CASSFGNFNEQFF.